The 21 T cell receptor beta chains below all came from one sample that was sequenced in a study of human T cells and chemical hapten exposure. TCRdb itself ran the RACE reads through MiXCR, one entry per CDR3 protein. Of about 73,000 distinct CDR3 sequences listed, 8.5% are singletons. Time point: patch test 2, 6 weeks after DPC sensitization. Treatment denoted: therapeutic diphenylcyclopropenone sensitization with weekly scalp DPC. Sample: whole blood, taken in connection with sensitization to the hapten diphenylcyclopropenone (DPC). Source of these receptors: a woman in her fifties or sixties with alopecia areata. Some clones in this sample may be carry-over from other donors' samples.

The chain couples TRBV12-3 or TRBV12-4 to TRBJ1-2; 7 nucleotides match TRBD1. J was trimmed by 4 bases and V by 6 bases; bases with no gene match: 8. CDR3 length: 14 amino acids. Written as DNA, the CDR3 is TGTGCCAGCAGACGGACAGGTCTGGGCTATGGCTACACCTTC. Amino acid sequence: CASRRTGLGYGYTF.

This clonotype was detected a few times. The chain recombines TRBV7-9 with TRBJ2-1, with D possibly TRBD2 on 6 matching bases. CDR1 is SEHNR, CDR2 FQNEAQ, per germline (reference sequence). The length of the CDR3 is 12 residues. Trimming removed 11 bases at V and 4 bases at J, with 12 bases between. The CDR3 protein is CAPGTLYNEQFF. In DNA form, the CDR3 reads TGTGCCCCTGGGACTCTTTACAATGAGCAGTTCTTC.

This clonotype has only a few counts. The chain recombines TRBV6-2 or TRBV6-3 with TRBJ2-1; 9 bases match TRBD2. The CDR3 is 13 amino acids. With V trimmed by 7 bases and J by 7 bases, 5 bases remained unmatched. In germline, CDR1 is MNHEY, CDR2 SVGEGT. DNA of the CDR3: TGTGCCAGCAAGGCGGGAGGGCCAAATGAGCAGTTCTTC. Its translation: CASKAGGPNEQFF.

The table lists this clonotype with many counts. CDR3 in amino acids: CASSHRTEDSPLHF. CDR3 in DNA: TGTGCCAGCAGCCATAGGACAGAAGATTCACCCCTCCACTTT. The chain links TRBV16 to TRBJ1-6; a possible D gene is TRBD1 (6 bases). The V gene lost 3 bases and the J gene lost 8 bases, with 11 bases spanning the gap. The germline gives CDR1 KGHSY, CDR2 FQNENV. The CDR3 consists of 14 residues.

The V gene is TRBV12-3 or TRBV12-4, the J gene TRBJ2-3; D might be TRBD2 (7 bases). The CDR3 runs 13 residues. Trimming left V 6 bases short and J 7 bases short, with 14 bases between. DNA for the CDR3: TGTGCCAGCAGCCGAACGGGGGGCCATACGCAGTATTTT. This sequence encodes CASSRTGGHTQYF.

This clonotype occurred a few times. The V call is TRBV29-1, the J call TRBJ2-3, with TRBD2 matching 9 bases. V was clipped by 4 bases and J by 4 bases; unmatched bases: 3. Germline CDR1 SQVTM, CDR2 ANQGSEA. The CDR3 has 13 amino acids. CDR3: CSVAAGGPDTQYF. The CDR3 DNA reads as TGCAGCGTTGCAGCGGGAGGCCCAGATACGCAGTATTTT.

This clonotype has more than one count but fewer than ten. The rearrangement joins TRBV6-2 or TRBV6-3 to TRBJ2-2; 8 nucleotides match TRBD1. V lost 4 bases and J lost 5; bases outside the gene matches: 9. This CDR3 contains 16 residues. CDR1 is MNHEY and CDR2 is SVGEGT in the germline V gene. The CDR3 here is CASSLPRTGRTGELFF. The CDR3 nucleotides read TGTGCCAGCAGTTTACCCCGGACAGGGAGAACCGGGGAGCTGTTTTTT.

This clonotype has more than one count but fewer than ten. The chain couples TRBV4-2 to TRBJ2-3; D is undetermined. V lost 1 base to trimming and J lost 11 bases, with 19 bases between them. Germline V gives CDR1 LGHNA, CDR2 YNFKEQ. The CDR3 loop spans 15 amino acids. CDR3 bases: TGTGCCAGCAGCCAAGGAGAGGATAGTTTTACGGGGCAGTATTTT. Residues: CASSQGEDSFTGQYF.

The V call is TRBV11-2, the J call TRBJ2-3; 8 bases line up with TRBD1. The CDR3 loop spans 15 amino acids. Germline CDR1 is SGHAT and CDR2 is FQNNGV. Trimming cost V 5 bases and J 2 bases; bases outside gene matches: 6. CDR3 DNA sequence: TGTGCCAGCAGCATTACAGGGGGAAACACAGATACGCAGTATTTT. It is translated as CASSITGGNTDTQYF.

This rearrangement joins TRBV27 to TRBJ2-7; D possibly corresponds to TRBD1 (5 bases). CDR3 length: 13 residues. From germline, CDR1 is MNHEY and CDR2 SMNVEV (reference sequence). Trimming cost V 5 bases and J 7 bases, with 15 bases left between them. CDR3: CASSHSGLGEQYF. The CDR3 DNA follows: TGTGCCAGCAGTCACTCAGGGTTGGGGGAGCAGTACTTC.

This clonotype was recorded at least ten times. This chain connects TRBV5-1 to TRBJ1-4; 9 bases map to TRBD1. The CDR3 totals 16 residues. Germline V gene lookup returns CDR1 SGHRS and CDR2 YFSETQ. The junction had 8 bases not matched to a gene; V was cut back by 3 bases and J by 5 bases. CDR3 nucleotides: TGCGCCAGCAGCTCTGGTGGGACAGGGATCAATGAAAAACTGTTTTTT. Its translation is CASSSGGTGINEKLFF.

About this clonotype: This may be a read error, as it is one base from a much larger clone. CDR3 sequence: CASSQGRGRAFF. Here the CDR3 DNA reads TGTGCCAGCAGCCAAGGAAGGGGAAGGGCTTTCTTT. The chain links TRBV14 to TRBJ1-1; D possibly corresponds to TRBD1 (5 bases). Germline values: CDR1 SGHDN, CDR2 FVKESK. The CDR3 extends over 12 amino acids. The V end lost 1 base, the J end lost 11 bases, and 11 bases lay between the germline ends.

The V and J genes are TRBV6-2 or TRBV6-3 and TRBJ2-1; D uncertain. This CDR3 has 14 residues. Trimming cost V 5 bases and J 1 base, with 9 bases left between them. Germline lookup yields CDR1 MNHEY and CDR2 SVGEGT. The DNA of the CDR3 is TGTGCCAGCAGTGGATCTACTTCCTACAATGAGCAGTTCTTC. Encoded protein: CASSGSTSYNEQFF.

This clonotype was counted only a few times. This chain connects TRBV5-4 to TRBJ1-4, with D maybe TRBD1 (5 bases). This CDR3 contains 15 residues. Germline CDR1 and CDR2: SGHNT and YYREEE (reference sequence). V lost 2 bases, J lost 0 bases, and 8 bases lay in between. In DNA form, the CDR3 reads TGTGCCAGCAGCTTCCAGGGAACAACTAATGAAAAACTGTTTTTT. It specifies CASSFQGTTNEKLFF.

This clonotype was seen more than once but under ten times. This chain connects TRBV6-6 to TRBJ2-1; D may be TRBD1 or TRBD2 (5 bases each). V was trimmed by 2 bases and J by 7 bases, leaving 9 bases between them. This CDR3 is built from 13 residues. Per the germline V gene, CDR1 is MNHNY and CDR2 is SVGAGI (reference sequence). In nucleotides, the CDR3 is TGTGCCAGCAGTTACGGGGGAGTGAATGAGCAGTTCTTC. Encoded protein: CASSYGGVNEQFF.

This clonotype was counted at least ten times. The J gene is TRBJ2-5, the V gene TRBV2, with TRBD2 matching 11 bases. The germline gives CDR1 SNHLY, CDR2 FYNNEI. V was clipped by 4 bases and J by 1 base; unmatched bases: 5. The CDR3 sequence is 16 residues long. CDR3 region: CASSGGLAVFQETQYF. The CDR3 DNA reads TGTGCCAGCAGTGGGGGACTAGCGGTTTTCCAAGAGACCCAGTACTTC. The entire variable domain, with the rest obtained from reference TRBV2 and TRBJ2-5, is as follows: EPEVTQTPSHQVTQMGQEVILRCVPISNHLYFYWYRQILGQKVEFLVSFYNNEISEKSEIFDDQFSVERPDGSNFTLKIRSTKLEDSAMYFCASSGGLAVFQETQYFGPGTRLLVL.

The chain is built from TRBV20-1 and TRBJ2-3, with unresolved D. This CDR3 has 14 residues. Trimming pared 2 bases from V and 2 bases from J, leaving 11 bases between. Germline V gene sequence: CDR1 DFQATT, CDR2 SNEGSKA (reference sequence). The CDR3 nucleotides read TGCAGTGCTAGATGGTTACCAACCACAGATACGCAGTATTTT. Residues: CSARWLPTTDTQYF.

This clonotype was detected ten times or more. The gene calls are TRBV5-1 and TRBJ2-3; D unresolved. Trimming took off 2 bases at V and 3 bases at J, with 7 bases between the two ends. The germline gives CDR1 SGHRS, CDR2 YFSETQ. The CDR3 consists of 13 residues. This CDR3 reads CASSLSATDTQYF. The CDR3 DNA is TGCGCCAGCAGCTTAAGCGCTACAGATACGCAGTATTTT. The whole variable domain, filled in from reference TRBV5-1 and TRBJ2-3, reads KAGVTQTPRYLIKTRGQQVTLSCSPISGHRSVSWYQQTPGQGLQFLFEYFSETQRNKGNFPGRFSGRQFSNSRSEMNVSTLELGDSALYLCASSLSATDTQYFGPGTRLTVL.

This clonotype showed up many times. The V gene is TRBV6-5, the J gene TRBJ1-2, with D possibly being TRBD1 (5 bases). V gave up 9 bases and J gave up 8 bases, with 16 bases separating them. The CDR3 covers 12 residues. Germline loops: CDR1 MNHEY, CDR2 SVGAGI. The CDR3 is CASYGPGKGYTF. In DNA form, the CDR3 reads TGTGCCAGTTACGGACCAGGGAAAGGCTACACCTTC.

The chain combines TRBV10-3 with TRBJ1-6, with TRBD1 as a possible D gene (5 bases). The V and J ends lost 3 bases and 4 bases respectively, with 10 bases between them. This CDR3 contains 15 residues. Germline CDR1 is ENHRY and CDR2 is SYGVKD. The DNA of the CDR3 is TGTGCCATCAGTGAAGGGGCTTGGTATAATTCACCCCTCCACTTT. It specifies CAISEGAWYNSPLHF.

On this clonotype itself: Given a much more abundant clone one base away, this may be a read error. This rearrangement joins TRBV20-1 to TRBJ2-3, with 10 bases lining up with TRBD2. CDR1 DFQATT and CDR2 SNEGSKA come from the germline V gene (reference sequence). The trim removed 0 bases at V and 5 bases at J, leaving 11 bases unmatched. The CDR3 is 17 amino acids. The DNA for the CDR3 is TGCAGTGCTAGAGATGCTAGCGGGAGCACCGCTAGAGATACGCAGTATTTT. Encoded protein: CSARDASGSTARDTQYF.